Reported below is one TCR beta chain. The antigen is undetermined. This specimen belongs to a study of identical twins. Study-wide points: While abundant cord blood beta clonotypes carried fewer insertions, memory repertoires showed no such pattern. Twins shared out-of-frame alpha sequences with excess low generation probability. It was possible that invariant MAIT and iNKT cells partly confounded the zero-insertion analyses.

Template switching added a universal primer site; cDNA carried unique molecular identifiers. TCRdb used MiXCR to reprocess the 5' RACE reads, holding one entry per CDR3 protein. Among 400,000 to 500,000 distinct CDR3 sequences listed, less than 20% were seen once. Trimming shortened V by 0 bases and J by 9 bases, and 6 bases separated the two germline ends. This CDR3 spans 13 amino acids. Germline-derived CDR1 and CDR2 are MNHNY and SVGAGI (reference sequence). Sample: naive T cells sorted from blood. The receptor was isolated from a man aged 45-60 years in good health. V gene TRBV6-6 combines with J gene TRBJ1-6; no definite D call. DNA of the CDR3: TGTGCCAGCAGTTACTCGACATTTTCACCCCTCCACTTT. It is translated as CASSYSTFSPLHF.